These 6 T cell receptor beta chains share one sample of origin, sequenced in a study of early T cells in non-severe SARS-CoV-2 infection. TCRdb independently ran MiXCR on the 5' RACE reads; one entry per CDR3 protein. The sample shows about 99,000 distinct CDR3 sequences, around 16% of them seen only once. Input material: whole blood. The source is an adult who was a healthcare worker with PCR-confirmed SARS-CoV-2 infection or an uninfected control (not recorded which).

This chain joins TRBV6-5 and TRBJ2-7; D is ambiguous. V lost 5 bases and J 6 bases, leaving 14 bases between the germline ends. Germline loops: CDR1 MNHEY, CDR2 SVGAGI. The CDR3 contains 13 residues. CDR3 protein: CASSPWTAGEQYF. The DNA for the CDR3 is TGTGCCAGCAGTCCATGGACGGCAGGCGAGCAGTACTTC.

The rearrangement uses TRBV10-3 and TRBJ1-1; TRBD1 is a possible D gene (5 bases). V lost 6 bases, J lost 4 bases, and 12 bases lay in between. Germline loops: CDR1 ENHRY, CDR2 SYGVKD. CDR3 length: 13 amino acids. CDR3 bases: TGTGCCATCAGGCCGGGACCTGGCACTGAAGCTTTCTTT. Amino acid sequence: CAIRPGPGTEAFF.

V usage is TRBV28 and J usage is TRBJ2-3, with unresolved D. Germline lookup yields CDR1 MDHEN and CDR2 SYDVKM. This CDR3 is built from 13 residues. V dropped 6 bases and J dropped 3 bases, with 10 bases sitting between them. The CDR3 sequence: CASSRKNTDTQYF. In nucleotides, the CDR3 is TGTGCCAGCAGCCGCAAAAATACAGATACGCAGTATTTT.

The chain carries TRBV9 and TRBJ1-6, with D possibly matching TRBD1 (6 bases). Germline CDR1 reads SGDLS; CDR2 reads YYNGEE. V shed 4 bases and J shed 8 bases, with 13 bases lying between them. CDR3 size: 14 residues. The CDR3 loop reads CASSSRGTDSPLHF. In DNA, the CDR3 is TGTGCCAGCAGCTCCAGGGGTACGGATTCACCCCTCCACTTT.

The rearrangement joins TRBV27 to TRBJ2-7, with D perhaps matching TRBD2 (6 bases). The CDR3 spans 15 residues. V gave up 5 bases and J gave up 5 bases, with 19 bases separating them. Germline CDR1 MNHEY, CDR2 SMNVEV (reference sequence). In DNA form, the CDR3 reads TGTGCCAGCAGTCCCCTCTCGGCGGGATTAAACGAGCAGTACTTC. It yields the protein CASSPLSAGLNEQYF.

This clonotype has just a few counts. The junction and the germline gene differ at one end; a read error may be behind it. The chain has TRBV2 and TRBJ2-1; D is ambiguous. Per the germline V gene, CDR1 is SNHLY and CDR2 is FYNNEI. This CDR3 comprises 11 residues. CDR3 region: CASSEVATPLF. The DNA of the CDR3 is TGTGCCAGCAGTGAAGTCGCTACTCCCCTCTTC.